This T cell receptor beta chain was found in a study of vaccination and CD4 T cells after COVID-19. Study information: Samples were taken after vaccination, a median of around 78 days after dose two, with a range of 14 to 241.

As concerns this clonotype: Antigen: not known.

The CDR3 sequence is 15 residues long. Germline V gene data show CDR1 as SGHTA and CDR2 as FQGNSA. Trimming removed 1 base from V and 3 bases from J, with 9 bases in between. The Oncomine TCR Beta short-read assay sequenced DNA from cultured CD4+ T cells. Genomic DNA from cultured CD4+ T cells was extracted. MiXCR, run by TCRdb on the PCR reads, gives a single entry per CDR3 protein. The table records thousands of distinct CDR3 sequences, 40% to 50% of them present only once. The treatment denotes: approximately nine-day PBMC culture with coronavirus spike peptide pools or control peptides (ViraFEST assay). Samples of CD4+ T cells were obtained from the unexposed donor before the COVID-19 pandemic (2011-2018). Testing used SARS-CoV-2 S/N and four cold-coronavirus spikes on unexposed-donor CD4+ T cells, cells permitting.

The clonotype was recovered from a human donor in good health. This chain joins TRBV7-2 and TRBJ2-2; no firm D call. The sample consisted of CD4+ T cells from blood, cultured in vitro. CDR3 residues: CASSLGPADTGELFF. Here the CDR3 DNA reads TGTGCCAGCAGCTTAGGGCCTGCGGACACCGGGGAGCTGTTTTTT.